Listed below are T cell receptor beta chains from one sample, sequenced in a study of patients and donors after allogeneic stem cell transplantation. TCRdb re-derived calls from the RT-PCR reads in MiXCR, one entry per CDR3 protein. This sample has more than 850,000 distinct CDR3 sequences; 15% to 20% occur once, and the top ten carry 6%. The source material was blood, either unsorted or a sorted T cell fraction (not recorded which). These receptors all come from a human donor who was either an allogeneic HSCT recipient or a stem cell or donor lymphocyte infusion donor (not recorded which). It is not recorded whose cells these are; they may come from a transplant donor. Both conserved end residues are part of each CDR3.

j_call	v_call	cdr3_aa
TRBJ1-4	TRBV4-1	CASSQDQGSELPTNEKLFF
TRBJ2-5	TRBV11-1	CASSPTLGLAVARETQYF
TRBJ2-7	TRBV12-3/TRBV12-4	CASSPGTGSSYEQYF
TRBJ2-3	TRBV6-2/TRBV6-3	CASSPVEHRGPRNF
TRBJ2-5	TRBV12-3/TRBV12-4	CASSLLGGPQETQYF
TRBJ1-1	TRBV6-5	CASKSTGAEAFF
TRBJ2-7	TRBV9	CASSAGTGNEQYF
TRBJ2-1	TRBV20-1	CSATGTSQLNEQFF
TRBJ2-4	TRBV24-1	CATSGGAKNIQYF
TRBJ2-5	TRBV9	CASSATSGGQETQYF
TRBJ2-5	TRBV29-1	CSVEQGVGRQETQYF
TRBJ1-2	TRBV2	CASSDSGKGAYGYTF
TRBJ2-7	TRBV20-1	CSAHGRGASYEQYF
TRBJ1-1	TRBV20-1	CSARDRIGGEAFF
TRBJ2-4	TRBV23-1	CASSQSIPRIRGRTKNIQYF
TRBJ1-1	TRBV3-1	CASSQEDRDTEAFF
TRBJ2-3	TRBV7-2	CASSLERVLLADTQYF
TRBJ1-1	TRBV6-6	CASRSSSNTEAFF
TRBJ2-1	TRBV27	CASSSRLAGNNEQFF
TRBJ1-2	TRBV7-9	CASSLDRLNNYGYTF
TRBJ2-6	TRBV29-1	CSALTGANVLTF
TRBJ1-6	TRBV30	CAWSVEENSPLHF
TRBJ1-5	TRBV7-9	CASSQDRVDQPQHF
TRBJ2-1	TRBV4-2	CASSLLLEVNNEQFF
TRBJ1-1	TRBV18	CASSPPGGRVGTEAFF
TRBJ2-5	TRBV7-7	CANIQGAGKTQYF
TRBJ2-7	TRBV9	CASSGAPGQVHEQYF
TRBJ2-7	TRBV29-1	CSAGDQGAWYEQYF
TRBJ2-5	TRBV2	CASVAGGWETQYF
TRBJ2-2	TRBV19	CASSIQGRTGELFF
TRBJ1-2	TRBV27	CASSGGPWGPVGYTF